The T cell receptor (beta chain) described here comes from a study of blood T cell repertoires in COVID-19. Study details: There were acute and convalescent COVID-19 samples, and they came from the United States, Italy and Spain. Sources were T cells, B-cell-depleted T cells, or PBMCs; the material itself was cDNA or gDNA.

V was trimmed by 6 bases and J by 8 bases, leaving 19 bases between them. Germline values: CDR1 LNHNV, CDR2 YYDKDF (reference sequence). The CDR3 is 14 residues long. Seattle's enrolled individuals joined amid active infection and were then monitored longitudinally. Authors' data handling: Amplification with reference gene primers provided the estimates of nucleated cell counts. The protocol was immunoSEQ multiplex PCR, while the TCRdb copy is restricted to in-frame clones and leaves out a portion. That table is the source of V, J and clone size, and D and trimming were worked out from the DNA. Here the sample spans roughly 220,000 clones, more than 75% being singletons.

This receptor was taken from a woman aged 80 or older with COVID-19, enrolled during active disease. Sequenced sample: peripheral blood. The genes are TRBV15 and TRBJ1-2; no definite D call. CDR3 in DNA: TGTGCCACCAGTTCTCTCCCCGACCGGCGGGGCTACACCTTC. Translated, it gives CATSSLPDRRGYTF.